This TCR beta chain was identified during a study of blood T cell repertoires in COVID-19. Study in general: Both acute and convalescent COVID-19 samples were obtained from the United States, Italy and Spain. The analysed material was cDNA or gDNA that came from T cells, B-cell-depleted T cells, or PBMCs.

Per the original data handling: Amplification of reference gene primers was used by the study to estimate nucleated cell counts. The table came from immunoSEQ multiplex PCR; TCRdb's copy has only in-frame clones and leaves some out. Clonal size and the V and J genes are those of that table, whereas D and trimming came from the DNA. This sample has 17,000 or so clones, with 91% found just once. The length of the CDR3 is 13 residues. Trimming took off 9 bases at V and 2 bases at J, with 9 bases between the two ends. CDR1 is KGHDR and CDR2 is SFDVKD in the germline V gene. The chain combines TRBV24-1 with TRBJ2-2; a possible D gene is TRBD1 (5 bases). This clonotype was obtained from a human donor in a cohort sampled during active COVID-19. The sample consisted of peripheral blood. Written as DNA, the CDR3 is TGTGCCACCGCAGGGATTAACACCGGGGAGCTGTTTTTT. The encoded protein is CATAGINTGELFF.